The subject of this entry is one T cell receptor beta chain. Which antigen it targets is not known. Nothing much larger sits one base from this clone, and base qualities are not available. The data are from a study of cytomegalovirus exposure and HLA in healthy donors (TCRdb year 2017). Background on the whole study: A later analysis indicated that the 110 or so validation repertoires were generated on the platform also employed for the approximately 700 repertoires of the first cohort. The study was designed to test whether signatures of past pathogen exposure could be identified by cataloging public T cell receptors. Along with the approximately 700-subject first cohort, a separate validation cohort of more than 90 different subjects was used. To predict cytomegalovirus infection status, the study brought together high-throughput TCR immunosequencing, statistical association of individual TCRs with disease status, and machine learning. Overall study outcomes, separate from this receptor: In vitro tests confirmed that a few of the cytomegalovirus-associated TCR beta chains recognize cytomegalovirus antigens. In both the original and validation cohorts, the classifier was reported to diagnose cytomegalovirus status with high specificity and sensitivity. The study gave a list of some 150 TCR beta chains associated with cytomegalovirus. Most TCR sequences were observed very rarely across donors, whereas some public TCRs were present in many individuals. The validation cohort had no HLA typing available for a later analysis, so co-occurrence within that cohort was assessed over all 120 or so repertoires. A later analysis found that TCRs clustered in the first cohort also tended to co-occur in the roughly 120 validation repertoires, with approximately 95% of cluster scores above 0. It was suggested by the authors that the approach could potentially be generalized to other disease states and immunological phenotypes.

The V end gives up 3 bases and the J end 11 bases, leaving 6 bases in the junction not matched to a gene. From the cysteine through the phenylalanine, the CDR3 covers 14 amino acids. Just CDR3 DNA is preserved here, 42 bases in frame from base 1. The germline V gene (reference sequence) provides CDR1 LNHNV and CDR2 YYDKDF. Donors formed part of the validation cohort, which comprised approximately 130 subjects and was distinct from the first cohort of fewer than 750 subjects. The library was obtained by the immunoSEQ multiplex PCR assay. The paper's data handling went like this. A statistical classification framework was developed to diagnose cytomegalovirus status using the catalog of TCR beta chain sequences. TCRdb carries this immuneACCESS record with in-frame sequences only. Its versions omit some clonotypes, under half of them owing to an unresolved V gene in the studies checked, with the rest unexplained. D and trimming were read from the DNA, whereas the V and J calls and clone size are those reported in that table. The sample table holds some 150,000 clones, of which roughly 86% were seen once. About 2.5% of the sample rests with the top ten.

Input material: PBMCs. The sequence is built from TRBV15 and TRBJ1-4; the junction holds 10 bases that match TRBD1. The sequence was obtained from a man aged 18 to 30 in good health and CMV-seropositive. CDR3 sequence: CATSSPGTGAKLFF. The sequence in DNA is TGTGCCACCAGCAGTCCCGGGACAGGGGCCAAACTGTTTTTT. Reference TRBV15 and TRBJ1-4 proteins supply the regions before and after the CDR3; the full variable domain is: DAMVIQNPRYQVTQFGKPVTLSCSQTLNHNVMYWYQQKSSQAPKLLFHYYDKDFNNEADTPDNFQSRRPNTSFCFLDIRSPGLGDTAMYLCATSSPGTGAKLFFGSGTQLSVL.